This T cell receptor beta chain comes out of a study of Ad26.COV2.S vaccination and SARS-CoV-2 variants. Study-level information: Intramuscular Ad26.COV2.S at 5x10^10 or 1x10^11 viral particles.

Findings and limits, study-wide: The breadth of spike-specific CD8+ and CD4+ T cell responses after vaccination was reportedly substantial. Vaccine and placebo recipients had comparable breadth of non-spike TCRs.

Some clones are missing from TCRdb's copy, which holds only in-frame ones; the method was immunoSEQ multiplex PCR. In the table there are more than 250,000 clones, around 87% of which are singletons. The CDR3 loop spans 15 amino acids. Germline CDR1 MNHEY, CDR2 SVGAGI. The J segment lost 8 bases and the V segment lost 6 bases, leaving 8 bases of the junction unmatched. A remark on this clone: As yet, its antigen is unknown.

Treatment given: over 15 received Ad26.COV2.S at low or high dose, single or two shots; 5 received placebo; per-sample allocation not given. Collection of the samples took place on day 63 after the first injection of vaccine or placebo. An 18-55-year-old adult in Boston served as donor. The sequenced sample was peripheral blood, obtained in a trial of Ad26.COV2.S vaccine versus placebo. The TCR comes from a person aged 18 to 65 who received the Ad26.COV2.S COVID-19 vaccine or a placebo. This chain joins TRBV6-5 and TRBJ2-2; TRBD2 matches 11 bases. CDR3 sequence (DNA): TGTGCCAGCAGGGTACTAGCGGGAGCCCCAGGGGAGCTGTTTTTT. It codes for CASRVLAGAPGELFF.